These 22 T cell receptor beta chains were all obtained from the same sample, sequenced in a study of identical twins. MiXCR, run by TCRdb on the 5' RACE reads, gives a single entry per CDR3 protein. The sample comprises some 320,000 distinct CDR3 sequences, 9% to 15% of which are singletons, and roughly 7.8% rests with the top ten. This sample also belongs to another study, concerning yellow fever vaccine responses in identical twins.

The sample was CD8+ T cells sorted from blood. The receptors originated from a young woman in good health.

J is TRBJ2-1 and V is TRBV15; the D gene is possibly TRBD1 (5 bases). The CDR3 has 13 residues. From germline, CDR1 is LNHNV and CDR2 YYDKDF (reference sequence). Between the trimmed V and J ends, which lost 4 bases and 5 bases, there was a span of 9 bases. CDR3 amino acids: CATSKTVNNEQFF. In DNA form, the CDR3 reads TGTGCCACCAGCAAGACAGTTAACAATGAGCAGTTCTTC.

The V and J genes are TRBV5-1 and TRBJ2-2; 8 bases match TRBD1. Germline CDR1 reads SGHRS; CDR2 reads YFSETQ. Unmatched junction bases numbered 8, after V lost 4 bases and J lost 6 bases. CDR3 length equals 15 residues. CDR3 loop: CASSLPSTGAGELFF. CDR3 nucleotide sequence: TGCGCCAGCAGCCTACCTTCGACAGGGGCCGGGGAGCTGTTTTTT.

This clonotype occurred many times. The chain carries TRBV4-2 and TRBJ2-3, with TRBD2 identical over 7 bases. The CDR3 is 17 residues long. The germline CDR1 and CDR2 sequences are LGHNA and YNFKEQ. V lost 3 bases and J lost 0; bases outside the gene matches: 9. The CDR3 nucleotides are TGTGCCAGCAGCCACCGACCCCGGGACTATAGCACAGATACGCAGTATTTT. Encoded protein: CASSHRPRDYSTDTQYF.

The table lists this clonotype with many counts. The J gene is TRBJ2-1, the V gene TRBV9; 8 bases line up with TRBD2. Germline trimming cut 2 bases from V and 1 base from J; bases unmatched to any gene: 2. Germline-derived CDR1 and CDR2 are SGDLS and YYNGEE. The CDR3 has 15 amino acids. CDR3 in amino acids: CASSVAGGSYNEQFF. In nucleotides, the CDR3 is TGTGCCAGCAGCGTGGCGGGGGGATCCTACAATGAGCAGTTCTTC.

This clonotype came up many times. V gene TRBV7-2 combines with J gene TRBJ2-1; maybe TRBD1 (5 bases). The CDR3 covers 12 residues. Trimming stripped 1 base from V and 9 bases from J, with 7 bases between. Germline CDR1 is SGHTA and CDR2 is FQGNSA. DNA of the CDR3: TGTGCCAGCAGCTTAGGCAGGGCTGAGCAGTTCTTC. Amino acids: CASSLGRAEQFF.

The chain joins TRBV10-2 to TRBJ2-1; no definite D call. Germline CDR1 and CDR2: WSHSY and SAAADI. CDR3 size: 13 residues. Between the trimmed V and J ends, which lost 5 bases and 4 bases, there was a span of 9 bases. The CDR3 sequence is CASSWQSYNEQFF. CDR3 DNA: TGCGCCAGCAGTTGGCAGTCGTACAATGAGCAGTTCTTC.

This clonotype was detected a few times. The chain uses TRBV20-1 and TRBJ2-3; 14 bases agree with TRBD2. This CDR3 has 18 amino acids. V was clipped by 0 bases and J by 7 bases; unmatched bases: 12. Per germline, CDR1 DFQATT and CDR2 SNEGSKA (reference sequence). In DNA, the CDR3 is TGCAGTGCTAGAGATAATCAAAGACTAGCGGGGGGGCTGAATACGCAGTATTTT. Its protein is CSARDNQRLAGGLNTQYF.

This clonotype occurred a few times. The V call is TRBV20-1, the J call TRBJ2-5; 11 bases map to TRBD2. This CDR3 has 17 residues. Germline V CDR1 and CDR2: DFQATT, SNEGSKA (reference sequence). Trimming at V came to 5 bases and at J to 0 bases, leaving 11 bases not matched to a gene. The CDR3 DNA follows: TGCAGTGCTGGCGGACTAGCGGGCTTGGGGTACCAAGAGACCCAGTACTTC. Translating it yields CSAGGLAGLGYQETQYF.

The chain employs TRBV20-1 and TRBJ2-1; 11 nucleotides match TRBD2. V shed 3 bases, J shed 4 bases, and the junction held 2 bases outside the gene matches. Germline CDR1 is DFQATT and CDR2 is SNEGSKA (reference sequence). There are 14 residues in the CDR3. The chain's CDR3 is CSASLAGGYNEQFF. CDR3 DNA sequence: TGCAGTGCTAGTCTAGCGGGAGGTTACAATGAGCAGTTCTTC.

This clonotype came up many times. The chain is built from TRBV29-1 and TRBJ2-7, with D possibly TRBD1 on 5 matching bases. Trimming left V 1 base short and J 3 bases short, with 10 bases between. CDR3 length equals 13 residues. Germline V CDR1 and CDR2: SQVTM, ANQGSEA. CDR3 protein: CSVEATGSYEQYF. CDR3 bases: TGCAGCGTTGAAGCAACAGGTAGCTACGAGCAGTACTTC.

This clonotype was recorded a few times. The J gene is TRBJ2-7, the V gene TRBV20-1; D is tentatively TRBD1 or TRBD2 (5 bases each). Per the germline V gene, CDR1 is DFQATT and CDR2 is SNEGSKA (reference sequence). V lost 6 bases, J lost 3 bases, and 15 bases lay in between. The length of the CDR3 is 13 residues. The CDR3 DNA sequence: TGCAGTGCAGCCGGGACGGGTAGCTACGAGCAGTACGTC. Translated, it gives CSAAGTGSYEQYV.

The CDR3 DNA reads TGTGCCAGCAGCCAAGAAGTTAGGGCTGATACGCAGTATTTT. Translated: CASSQEVRADTQYF. The rearrangement joins TRBV3-1 to TRBJ2-3; D unresolved. Trimming shortened V by 0 bases and J by 6 bases, and 10 bases separated the two germline ends. The CDR3 contains 14 residues. Per germline, CDR1 LGHDT and CDR2 YNNKEL (reference sequence).

This clonotype has only a few counts. This chain links TRBV4-1 with TRBJ2-2; 12 positions match TRBD2. This CDR3 is built from 19 residues. CDR1 is MGHRA, CDR2 YSYEKL, per germline. The J segment lost 2 bases and the V segment lost 3 bases, leaving 10 bases of the junction unmatched. The CDR3 sequence is CASSHPRSSGGGNTGELFF. The CDR3 nucleotides read TGCGCCAGCAGCCACCCCAGATCTAGCGGGGGGGGAAACACCGGGGAGCTGTTTTTT.

This clonotype was counted a few times. This sequence joins TRBV9 and TRBJ2-2; D uncertain. Germline CDR1 and CDR2: SGDLS and YYNGEE. V dropped 3 bases and J dropped 6 bases, with 9 bases sitting between them. This CDR3 spans 13 amino acids. This CDR3 reads CASSAIQSGELFF. CDR3 nucleotides: TGTGCCAGCAGCGCCATCCAGTCCGGGGAGCTGTTTTTT. The whole variable domain, remainder taken from reference TRBV9 and TRBJ2-2, is DSGVTQTPKHLITATGQRVTLRCSPRSGDLSVYWYQQSLDQGLQFLIQYYNGEERAKGNILERFSAQQFPDLHSELNLSSLELGDSALYFCASSAIQSGELFFGEGSRLTVL.

There are a few counts of this clonotype. The rearrangement joins TRBV7-2 to TRBJ2-7; tentative D call: TRBD2 (6 bases). CDR1 SGHTA and CDR2 FQGNSA come from the germline V gene. This CDR3 is built from 15 residues. Between the trimmed V and J ends, which lost 1 base and 4 bases, there was a span of 14 bases. The CDR3 region is CASSLEGGLRYEQYF. In nucleotides, the CDR3 is TGTGCCAGCAGCTTAGAAGGCGGACTACGATACGAGCAGTACTTC.

This clonotype was seen more than once but under ten times. The chain is built from TRBV6-1 and TRBJ2-2, with D possibly being TRBD1 (6 bases). Trimming removed 4 bases from V and 2 bases from J, with 11 bases in between. The CDR3 totals 15 residues. Germline assignment: CDR1 MNHNS and CDR2 SASEGT. The CDR3 is CASSGWDINTGELFF. The CDR3 DNA follows: TGTGCCAGCAGTGGCTGGGACATAAACACCGGGGAGCTGTTTTTT.

This clonotype was counted once. The chain couples TRBV6-1 to TRBJ1-2, with 7 bases that match TRBD1. The CDR3 consists of 14 residues. V shed 6 bases and J 2 bases; nucleotides not matched to a gene: 6. Per germline, CDR1 MNHNS and CDR2 SASEGT. The CDR3 sequence: CASRAGTANYGYTF. The CDR3 nucleotides are TGTGCCAGCAGAGCTGGGACAGCCAACTATGGCTACACCTTC.

CDR3 protein: CSARTHGQLNTEAFF. In DNA form, the CDR3 reads TGCAGTGCTAGAACCCACGGACAGCTGAACACTGAAGCTTTCTTT. This chain uses TRBV20-1 with TRBJ1-1; D possibly corresponds to TRBD1 (6 bases). V dropped 2 bases and J dropped 0 bases, with 13 bases sitting between them. Germline V gene sequence: CDR1 DFQATT, CDR2 SNEGSKA (reference sequence). The CDR3 loop spans 15 amino acids.

The gene calls are TRBV28 and TRBJ2-7; TRBD2 agrees at 7 bases. This CDR3 is 13 amino acids long. J lost 6 bases, V lost 5 bases, and 7 bases had no gene match. CDR1 and CDR2 (germline): MDHEN, SYDVKM. CDR3 DNA: TGTGCCAGCAGTCCCCCGGGCGGGGGCGAGCAGTACTTC. Translated, it gives CASSPPGGGEQYF.

The table lists this clonotype with a few counts. This chain connects TRBV5-5 to TRBJ2-7; D is unresolved. V was clipped by 0 bases and J by 3 bases, with 7 bases between them. The CDR3 spans 13 residues. In germline, CDR1 is SGHKS, CDR2 YYEKEE (reference sequence). The CDR3 is CASSLELYYEQYF. The CDR3 DNA reads TGTGCCAGCAGCTTGGAGCTATACTACGAGCAGTACTTC.

There are a few counts of this clonotype. CDR3 bases: TGTGCCAGCAGCCCCGCTAGTTATTCCGGGGCCAACGTCCTGACTTTC. Protein: CASSPASYSGANVLTF. The gene calls are TRBV6-1 and TRBJ2-6, with D uncertain. CDR3 size: 16 residues. Germline V gene lookup returns CDR1 MNHNS and CDR2 SASEGT. V was clipped by 6 bases and J by 4 bases, with 16 bases between them.

This clonotype was picked up many times. The V and J genes are TRBV7-9 and TRBJ2-5; perhaps TRBD1 as D (7 bases). V lost 2 bases to trimming and J lost 5 bases, with 15 bases between them. The germline CDR1 and CDR2 sequences are SEHNR and FQNEAQ (reference sequence). This CDR3 contains 15 residues. The CDR3 DNA is TGTGCCAGCAGCTTATATGGAGGGGGCTCGGAGACCCAGTACTTC. Amino acid sequence: CASSLYGGGSETQYF.